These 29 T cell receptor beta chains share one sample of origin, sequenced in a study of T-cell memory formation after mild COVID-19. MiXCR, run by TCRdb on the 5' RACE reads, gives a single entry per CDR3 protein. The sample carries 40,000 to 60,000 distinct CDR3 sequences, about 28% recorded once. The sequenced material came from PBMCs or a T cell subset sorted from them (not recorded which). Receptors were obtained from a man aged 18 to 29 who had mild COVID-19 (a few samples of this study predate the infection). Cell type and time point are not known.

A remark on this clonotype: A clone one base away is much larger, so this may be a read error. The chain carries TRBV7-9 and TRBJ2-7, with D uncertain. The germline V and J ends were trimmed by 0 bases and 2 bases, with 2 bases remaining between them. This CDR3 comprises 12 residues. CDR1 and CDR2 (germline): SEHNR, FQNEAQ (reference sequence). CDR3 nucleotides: TGTGCCAGCAGCTTAGCACCCTACGAGCAGTACTTC. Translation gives CASSLAPYEQYF. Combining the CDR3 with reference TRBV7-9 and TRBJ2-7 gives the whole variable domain DTGVSQNPRHKITKRGQNVTFRCDPISEHNRLYWYRQTLGQGPEFLTYFQNEAQLEKSRLLSDRFSAERPKGSFSTLEIQRTEQGDSAMYLCASSLAPYEQYFGPGTRLTVT.

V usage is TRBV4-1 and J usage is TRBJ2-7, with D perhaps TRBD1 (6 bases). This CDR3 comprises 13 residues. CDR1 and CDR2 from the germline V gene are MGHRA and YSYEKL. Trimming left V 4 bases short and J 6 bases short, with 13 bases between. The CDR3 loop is CASSLTGLSEQYF. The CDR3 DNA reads TGCGCCAGCAGCCTTACAGGGTTATCCGAGCAGTACTTC.

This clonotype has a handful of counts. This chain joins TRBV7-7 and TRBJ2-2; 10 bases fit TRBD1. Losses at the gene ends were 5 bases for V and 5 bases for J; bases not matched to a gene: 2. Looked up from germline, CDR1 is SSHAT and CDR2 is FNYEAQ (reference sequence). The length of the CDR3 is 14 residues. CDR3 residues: CASSRTGGTGELFF. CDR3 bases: TGTGCCAGCAGCCGGACAGGGGGTACCGGGGAGCTGTTTTTT.

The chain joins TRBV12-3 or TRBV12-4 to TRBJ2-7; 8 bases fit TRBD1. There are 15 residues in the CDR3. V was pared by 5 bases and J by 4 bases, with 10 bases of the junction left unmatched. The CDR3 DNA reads TGTGCCAGCAGTCTCCGGACAGGGAAGGGGTACGAGCAGTACTTC. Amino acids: CASSLRTGKGYEQYF.

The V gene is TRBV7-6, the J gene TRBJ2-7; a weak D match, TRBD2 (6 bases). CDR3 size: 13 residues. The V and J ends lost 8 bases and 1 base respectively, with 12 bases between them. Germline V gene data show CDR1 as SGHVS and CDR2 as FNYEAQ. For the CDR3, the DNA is TGTGCCAGCTCCTGGGGGACTTCCTACGAGCAGTACTTC. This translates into CASSWGTSYEQYF. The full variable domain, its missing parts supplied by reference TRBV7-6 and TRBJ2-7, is GAGVSQSPRYKVTKRGQDVALRCDPISGHVSLYWYRQALGQGPEFLTYFNYEAQQDKSGLPNDRFSAERPEGSISTLTIQRTEQRDSAMYRCASSWGTSYEQYFGPGTRLTVT.

CDR3 DNA: TGTGCCAGCAGTTACGGGACAGGGCCCTACGAGCAGTACTTC. This encodes CASSYGTGPYEQYF. This chain connects TRBV6-5 to TRBJ2-7, with 9 positions matching TRBD1. The germline CDR1 and CDR2 sequences are MNHEY and SVGAGI. The junction had 1 base not matched to a gene; V was cut back by 2 bases and J by 2 bases. The CDR3 runs to 14 residues.

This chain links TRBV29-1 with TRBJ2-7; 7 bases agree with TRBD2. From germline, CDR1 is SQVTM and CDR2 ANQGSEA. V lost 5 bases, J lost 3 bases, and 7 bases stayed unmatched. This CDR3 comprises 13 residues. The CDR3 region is CSVYGLADYEQYF. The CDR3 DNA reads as TGCAGCGTTTACGGGCTAGCGGACTACGAGCAGTACTTC.

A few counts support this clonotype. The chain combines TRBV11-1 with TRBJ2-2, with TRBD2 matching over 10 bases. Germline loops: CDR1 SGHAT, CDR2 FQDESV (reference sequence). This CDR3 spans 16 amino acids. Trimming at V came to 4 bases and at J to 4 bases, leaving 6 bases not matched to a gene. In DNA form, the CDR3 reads TGTGCCAGCAGCTCTCCGACTAGCGGGTTCACCGGGGAGCTGTTTTTT. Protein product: CASSSPTSGFTGELFF.

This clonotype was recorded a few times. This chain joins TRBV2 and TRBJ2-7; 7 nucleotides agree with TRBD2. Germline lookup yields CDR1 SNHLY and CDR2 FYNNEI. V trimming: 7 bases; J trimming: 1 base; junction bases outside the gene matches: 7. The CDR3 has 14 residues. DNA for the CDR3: TGTGCCAGCACCATTGGGGGGGGGTCCTACGAGCAGTACTTC. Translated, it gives CASTIGGGSYEQYF.

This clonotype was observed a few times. This chain's CDR3 is CASSLEWNEQFF. As DNA, the CDR3 is TGTGCCAGCAGCTTAGAATGGAATGAGCAGTTCTTC. The chain links TRBV7-2 to TRBJ2-1, with D hard to call. Germline values: CDR1 SGHTA, CDR2 FQGNSA. The CDR3 is 12 residues long. The V and J ends lost 1 base and 7 bases respectively, with 5 bases between them.

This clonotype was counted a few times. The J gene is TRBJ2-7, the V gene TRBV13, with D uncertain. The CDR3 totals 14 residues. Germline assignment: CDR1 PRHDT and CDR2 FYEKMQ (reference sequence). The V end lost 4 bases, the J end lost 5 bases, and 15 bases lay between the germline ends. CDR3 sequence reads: CASSSGVRSHEQYF. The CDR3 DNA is TGTGCCAGCAGCTCCGGTGTCCGGTCCCACGAGCAGTACTTC.

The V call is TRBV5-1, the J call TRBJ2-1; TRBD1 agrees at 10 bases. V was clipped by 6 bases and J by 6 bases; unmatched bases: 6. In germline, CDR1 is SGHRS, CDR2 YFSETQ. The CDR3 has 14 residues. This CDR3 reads CASNDRGPSNEQFF. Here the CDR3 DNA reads TGCGCCAGCAACGACAGGGGGCCGAGCAATGAGCAGTTCTTC.

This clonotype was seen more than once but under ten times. CDR3 sequence: CASSQVVKGANVLTF. CDR3 DNA sequence: TGCGCCAGCAGCCAAGTGGTGAAGGGGGCCAACGTCCTGACTTTC. The chain links TRBV4-1 to TRBJ2-6; D is uncertain. Germline assignment: CDR1 MGHRA and CDR2 YSYEKL. This CDR3 contains 15 residues. The V end lost 1 base, the J end lost 4 bases, and 8 bases lay between the germline ends.

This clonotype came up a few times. The CDR3 loop reads CSVDGTGTDTQYF. As DNA, the CDR3 is TGCAGCGTTGACGGAACCGGGACAGATACGCAGTATTTT. The chain has TRBV29-1 and TRBJ2-3; D is unresolved. CDR1 is SQVTM, CDR2 ANQGSEA, per germline. The CDR3 totals 13 residues. V gave up 3 bases and J gave up 3 bases, with 10 bases separating them.

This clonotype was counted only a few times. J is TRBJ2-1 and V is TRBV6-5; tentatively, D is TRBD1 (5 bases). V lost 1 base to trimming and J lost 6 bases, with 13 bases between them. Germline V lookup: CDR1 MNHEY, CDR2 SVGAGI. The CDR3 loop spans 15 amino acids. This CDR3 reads CASSYWAGRVNEQFF. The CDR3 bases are TGTGCCAGCAGTTACTGGGCAGGGCGAGTCAATGAGCAGTTCTTC.

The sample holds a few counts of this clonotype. The CDR3, as DNA: TGTGCCAGCAGTGTAGGACAGAACACAGATACGCAGTATTTT. Translation: CASSVGQNTDTQYF. V usage is TRBV12-3 or TRBV12-4 and J usage is TRBJ2-3, with a tentative D call TRBD1 (6 bases). The ends were cut back, 5 bases at V and 2 bases at J, with 11 bases in the middle. This CDR3 contains 14 residues.

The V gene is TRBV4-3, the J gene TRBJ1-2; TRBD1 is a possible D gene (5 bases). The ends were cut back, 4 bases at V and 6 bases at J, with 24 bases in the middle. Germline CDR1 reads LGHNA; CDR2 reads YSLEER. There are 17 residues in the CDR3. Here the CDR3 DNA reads TGCGCCAGCAGCCTAGAGCCGGAGGGCCGGGACGGAAATGGCTACACCTTC. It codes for CASSLEPEGRDGNGYTF.

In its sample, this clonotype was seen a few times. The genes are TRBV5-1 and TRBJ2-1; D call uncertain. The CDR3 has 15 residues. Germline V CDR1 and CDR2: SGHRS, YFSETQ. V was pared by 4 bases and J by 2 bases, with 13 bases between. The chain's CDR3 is CASSPATLTYNEQFF. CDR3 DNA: TGCGCCAGCAGCCCAGCTACCCTTACCTACAATGAGCAGTTCTTC.

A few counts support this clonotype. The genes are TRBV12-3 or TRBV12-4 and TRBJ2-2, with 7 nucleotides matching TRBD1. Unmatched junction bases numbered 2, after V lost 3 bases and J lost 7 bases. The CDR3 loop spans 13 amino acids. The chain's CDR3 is CASSFRGNGELFF. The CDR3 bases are TGTGCCAGCAGTTTCAGGGGGAACGGGGAGCTGTTTTTT.

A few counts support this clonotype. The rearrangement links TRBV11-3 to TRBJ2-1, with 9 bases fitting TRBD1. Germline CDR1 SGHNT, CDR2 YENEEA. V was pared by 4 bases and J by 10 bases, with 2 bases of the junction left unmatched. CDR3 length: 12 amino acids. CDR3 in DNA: TGTGCCAGCAGCTGGACAGGGGAGGAGCAGTTCTTC. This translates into CASSWTGEEQFF.

The DNA for the CDR3 is TGTGCCAGCAGTTTCATCGATACGGCGGGCGAGCAGTACTTC. Its protein product is CASSFIDTAGEQYF. The rearrangement joins TRBV27 to TRBJ2-7, with D maybe TRBD2 (5 bases). This CDR3 contains 14 residues. Trimming removed 3 bases at V and 6 bases at J, with 15 bases between. Germline V lookup: CDR1 MNHEY, CDR2 SMNVEV (reference sequence).

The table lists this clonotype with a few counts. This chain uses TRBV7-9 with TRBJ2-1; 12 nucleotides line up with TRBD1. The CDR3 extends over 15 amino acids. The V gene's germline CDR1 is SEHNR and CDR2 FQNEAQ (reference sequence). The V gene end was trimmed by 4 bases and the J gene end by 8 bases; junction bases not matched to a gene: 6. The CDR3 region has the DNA TGTGCCAGCAGCTCCCGGGACAGGGGGCGGGATGAGCAGTTCTTC. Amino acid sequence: CASSSRDRGRDEQFF.

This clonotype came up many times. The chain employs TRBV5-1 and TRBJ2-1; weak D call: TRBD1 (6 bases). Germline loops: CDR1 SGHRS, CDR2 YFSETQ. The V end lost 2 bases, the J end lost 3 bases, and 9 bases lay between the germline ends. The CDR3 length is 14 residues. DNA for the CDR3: TGCGCCAGCAGCTTCAGGGGATTCTACAATGAGCAGTTCTTC. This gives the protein CASSFRGFYNEQFF.

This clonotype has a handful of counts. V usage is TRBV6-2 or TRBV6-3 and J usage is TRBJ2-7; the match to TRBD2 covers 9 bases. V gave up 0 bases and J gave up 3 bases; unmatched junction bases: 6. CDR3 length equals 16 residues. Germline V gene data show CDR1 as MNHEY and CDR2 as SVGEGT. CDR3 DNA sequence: TGTGCCAGCAGTTACTCGAGTAGCGGGGGATACTACGAGCAGTACGTC. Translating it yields CASSYSSSGGYYEQYV.

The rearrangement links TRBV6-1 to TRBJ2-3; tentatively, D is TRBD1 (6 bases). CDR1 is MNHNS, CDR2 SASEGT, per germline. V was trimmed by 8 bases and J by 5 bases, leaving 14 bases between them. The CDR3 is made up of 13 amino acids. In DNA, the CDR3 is TGTGCCAGCCGGAGAGGACAGTTAGATACGCAGTATTTT. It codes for CASRRGQLDTQYF.

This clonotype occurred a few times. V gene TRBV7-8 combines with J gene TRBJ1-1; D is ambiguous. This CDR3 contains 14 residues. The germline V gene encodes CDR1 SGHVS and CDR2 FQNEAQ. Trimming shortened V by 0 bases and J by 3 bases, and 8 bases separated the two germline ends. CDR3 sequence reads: CASSLAIGYTEAFF. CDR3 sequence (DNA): TGTGCCAGCAGCTTAGCTATAGGGTACACTGAAGCTTTCTTT.

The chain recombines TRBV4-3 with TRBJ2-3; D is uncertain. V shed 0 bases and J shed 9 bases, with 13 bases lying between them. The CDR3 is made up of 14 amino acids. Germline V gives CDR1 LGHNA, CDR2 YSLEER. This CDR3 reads CASSQDLLGPTQYF. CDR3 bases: TGCGCCAGCAGCCAAGATCTATTAGGACCGACGCAGTATTTT.

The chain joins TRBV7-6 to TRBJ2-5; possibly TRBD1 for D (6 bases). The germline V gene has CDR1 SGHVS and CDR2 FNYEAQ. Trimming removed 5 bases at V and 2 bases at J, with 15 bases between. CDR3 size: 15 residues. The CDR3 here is CASSRTGPPQETQYF. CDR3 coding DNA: TGTGCCAGCAGCCGAACAGGGCCCCCACAAGAGACCCAGTACTTC.

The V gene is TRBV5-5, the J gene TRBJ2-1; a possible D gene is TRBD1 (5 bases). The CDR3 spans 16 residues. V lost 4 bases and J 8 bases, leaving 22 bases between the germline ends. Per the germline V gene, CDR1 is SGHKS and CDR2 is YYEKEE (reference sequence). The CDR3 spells CASSLGAAKLLDEQFF. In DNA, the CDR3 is TGTGCCAGCAGCCTAGGGGCAGCTAAACTTTTAGATGAGCAGTTCTTC.